The source of this T cell receptor (beta chain) is a study of monozygotic twins with inflammatory bowel disease. Study-wide results and caveats: Telling apart the different T cell subtypes was not possible. A reduction in TCRbeta diversity (inverse Simpson) was seen in IBD patients relative to healthy co-twins.

Using TCRalpha and TCRbeta cDNA, the researchers carried out two nested PCRs that lasted 16 and 9 cycles. Using the 5' RACE reads, TCRdb records one entry per CDR3 protein without DNA. The table lists some 330,000 distinct CDR3 sequences. The CDR3 length is 16 residues. The V gene's germline CDR1 is DFQATT and CDR2 SNEGSKA (reference sequence). Notes on this clonotype: What it binds is not known.

This sequence was found in a human donor with ulcerative colitis or Crohn's disease, or a healthy co-twin of an affected twin (not recorded which). The chain is built from TRBV20-1 and TRBJ1-2; TCRdb calls TRBD1, which cannot be checked without DNA. The sample comprised blood. CDR3 protein: CSARTGILWGGYGYTF.